This T cell receptor beta chain was sequenced during a study of technical replicates of blood from several donors. The protocol was immunoSEQ multiplex PCR, while the TCRdb copy is restricted to in-frame clones and leaves out a portion. The sample carries nearly 80,000 clones, approximately 91% recorded once. Trimming took 7 bases from V and 1 from J, leaving 7 bases between them. The germline V gene has CDR1 MNHNS and CDR2 SASEGT. The CDR3 consists of 12 residues. This clone showed up just once. This clonotype was sampled from a human donor in good health. This chain connects TRBV6-1 to TRBJ1-1; unclear D gene. What was sequenced was T cells isolated from PBMCs. The CDR3: CASIRQNTEAFF. The CDR3 DNA follows: TGTGCCAGCATTAGACAGAACACTGAAGCTTTCTTT.